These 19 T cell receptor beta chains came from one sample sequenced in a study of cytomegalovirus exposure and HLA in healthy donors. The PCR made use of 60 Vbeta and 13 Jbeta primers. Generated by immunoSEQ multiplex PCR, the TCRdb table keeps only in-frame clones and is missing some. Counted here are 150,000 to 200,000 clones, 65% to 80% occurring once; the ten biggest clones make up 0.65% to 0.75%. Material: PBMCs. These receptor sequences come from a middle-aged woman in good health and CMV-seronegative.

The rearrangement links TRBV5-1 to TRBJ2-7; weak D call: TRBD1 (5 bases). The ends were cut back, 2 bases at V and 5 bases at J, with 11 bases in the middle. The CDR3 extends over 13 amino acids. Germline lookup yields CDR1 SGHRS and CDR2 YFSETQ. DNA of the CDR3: TGCGCCAGCAGCTTACAGGTGAGAGACGAGCAGTACTTC. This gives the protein CASSLQVRDEQYF.

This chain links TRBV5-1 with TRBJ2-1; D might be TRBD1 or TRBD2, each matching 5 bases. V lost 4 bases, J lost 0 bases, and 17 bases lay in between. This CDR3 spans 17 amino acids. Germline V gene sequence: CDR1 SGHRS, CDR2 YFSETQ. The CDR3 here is CASSLGVGASSYNEQFF. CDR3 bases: TGCGCCAGCAGCCTGGGGGTAGGGGCGAGCTCCTACAATGAGCAGTTCTTC.

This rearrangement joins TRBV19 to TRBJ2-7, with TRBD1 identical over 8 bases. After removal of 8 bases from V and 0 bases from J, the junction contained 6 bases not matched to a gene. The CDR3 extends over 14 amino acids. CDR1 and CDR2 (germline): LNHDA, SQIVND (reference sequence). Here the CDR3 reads CASWTGKISYEQYF. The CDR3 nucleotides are TGTGCCAGTTGGACAGGGAAGATCTCCTACGAGCAGTACTTC.

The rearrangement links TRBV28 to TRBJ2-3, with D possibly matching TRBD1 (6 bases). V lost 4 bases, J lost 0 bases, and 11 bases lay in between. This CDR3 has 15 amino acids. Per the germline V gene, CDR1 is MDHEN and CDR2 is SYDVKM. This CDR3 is CASSSPDSSTDTQYF. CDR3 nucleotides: TGTGCCAGCAGTTCCCCGGACAGTAGCACAGATACGCAGTATTTT.

CDR3: CASSLAGLQETQYF. CDR3 coding DNA: TGTGCCAGCAGTTTGGCAGGCCTCCAAGAGACCCAGTACTTC. J is TRBJ2-5 and V is TRBV28, with D unresolved. Germline V gene sequence: CDR1 MDHEN, CDR2 SYDVKM. Trimming pared 3 bases from V and 1 base from J, leaving 9 bases between. The CDR3 is made up of 14 amino acids.

The DNA for the CDR3 is TGTGCCAGTAGTAGTACTAACCGGGACAGGGCGTGGGGCTACACCTTC. Translated, it gives CASSSTNRDRAWGYTF. V and J are TRBV19 and TRBJ1-2, with 9 bases aligning to TRBD1. V gave up 4 bases and J gave up 8 bases; unmatched junction bases: 14. Per the germline V gene, CDR1 is LNHDA and CDR2 is SQIVND (reference sequence). CDR3 length: 16 residues.

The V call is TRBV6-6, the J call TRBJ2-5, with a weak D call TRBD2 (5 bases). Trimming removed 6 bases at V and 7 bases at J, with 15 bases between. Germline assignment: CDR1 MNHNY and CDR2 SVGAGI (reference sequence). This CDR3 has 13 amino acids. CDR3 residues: CASRRRDFGTQYF. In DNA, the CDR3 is TGTGCCAGCAGACGACGGGATTTCGGGACCCAGTACTTC.

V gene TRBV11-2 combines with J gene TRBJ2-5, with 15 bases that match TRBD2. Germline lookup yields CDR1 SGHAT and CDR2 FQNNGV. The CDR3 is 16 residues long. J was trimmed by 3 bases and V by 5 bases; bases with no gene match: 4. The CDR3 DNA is TGTGCCAGCAGCAGAAGGACTAGCGGGGGGGAAGAGACCCAGTACTTC. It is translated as CASSRRTSGGEETQYF.

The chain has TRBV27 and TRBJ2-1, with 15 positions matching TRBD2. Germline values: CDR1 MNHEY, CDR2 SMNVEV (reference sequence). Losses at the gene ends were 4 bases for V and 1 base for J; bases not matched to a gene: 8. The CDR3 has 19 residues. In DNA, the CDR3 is TGTGCCAGCAGTTGGAGGACTAGCGGGAGGGCCCGGTCCTACAATGAGCAGTTCTTC. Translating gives CASSWRTSGRARSYNEQFF.

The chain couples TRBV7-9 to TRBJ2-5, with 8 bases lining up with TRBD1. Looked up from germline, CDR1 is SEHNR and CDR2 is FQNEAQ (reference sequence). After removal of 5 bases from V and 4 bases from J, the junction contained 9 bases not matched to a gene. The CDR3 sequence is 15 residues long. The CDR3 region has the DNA TGTGCCAGCAGCCGGGACAGGAATTGGGGAGAGACCCAGTACTTC. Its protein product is CASSRDRNWGETQYF. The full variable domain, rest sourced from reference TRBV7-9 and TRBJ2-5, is DTGVSQNPRHKITKRGQNVTFRCDPISEHNRLYWYRQTLGQGPEFLTYFQNEAQLEKSRLLSDRFSAERPKGSFSTLEIQRTEQGDSAMYLCASSRDRNWGETQYFGPGTRLLVL.

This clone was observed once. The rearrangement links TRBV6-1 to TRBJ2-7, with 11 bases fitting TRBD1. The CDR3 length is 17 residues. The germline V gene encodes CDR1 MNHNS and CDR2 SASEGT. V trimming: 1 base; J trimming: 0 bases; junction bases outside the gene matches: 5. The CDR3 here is CASSEGTGGSSSYEQYF. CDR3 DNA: TGTGCCAGCAGTGAAGGGACAGGGGGCTCAAGCTCCTACGAGCAGTACTTC.

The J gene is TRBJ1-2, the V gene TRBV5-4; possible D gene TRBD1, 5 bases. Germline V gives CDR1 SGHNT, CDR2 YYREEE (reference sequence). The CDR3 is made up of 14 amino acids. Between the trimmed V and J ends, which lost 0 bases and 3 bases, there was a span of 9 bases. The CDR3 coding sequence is TGTGCCAGCAGCTTGGCAGGGATGGACTATGGCTACACCTTC. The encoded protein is CASSLAGMDYGYTF.

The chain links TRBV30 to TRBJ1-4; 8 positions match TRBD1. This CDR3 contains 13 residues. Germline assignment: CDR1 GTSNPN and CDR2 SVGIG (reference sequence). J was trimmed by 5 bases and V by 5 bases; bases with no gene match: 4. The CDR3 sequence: CAWDRGQNEKLFF. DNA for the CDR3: TGTGCCTGGGACAGGGGCCAAAATGAAAAACTGTTTTTT.

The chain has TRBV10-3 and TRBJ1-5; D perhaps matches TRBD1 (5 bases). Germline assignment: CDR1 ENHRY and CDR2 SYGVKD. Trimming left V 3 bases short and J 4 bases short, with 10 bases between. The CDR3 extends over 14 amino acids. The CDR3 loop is CAISDRAGNQPQHF. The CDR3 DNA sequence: TGTGCCATCAGTGACCGGGCAGGGAATCAGCCCCAGCATTTT.

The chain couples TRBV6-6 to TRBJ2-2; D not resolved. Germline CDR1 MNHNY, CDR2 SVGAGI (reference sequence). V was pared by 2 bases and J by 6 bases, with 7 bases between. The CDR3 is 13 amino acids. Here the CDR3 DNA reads TGTGCCAGCAGTTACCCCATTTCCGGGGAGCTGTTTTTT. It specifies CASSYPISGELFF.

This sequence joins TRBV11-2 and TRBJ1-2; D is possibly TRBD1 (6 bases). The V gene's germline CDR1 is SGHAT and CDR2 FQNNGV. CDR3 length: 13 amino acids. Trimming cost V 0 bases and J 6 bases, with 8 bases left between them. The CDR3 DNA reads TGTGCCAGCAGCTTAGAGGGGGCTGATGGCTACACCTTC. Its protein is CASSLEGADGYTF.

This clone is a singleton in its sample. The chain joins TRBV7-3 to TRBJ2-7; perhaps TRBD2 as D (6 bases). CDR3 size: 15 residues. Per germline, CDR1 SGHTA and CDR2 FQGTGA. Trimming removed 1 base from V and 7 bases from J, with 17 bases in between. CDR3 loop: CASSLSVGRREEQYF. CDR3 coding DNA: TGTGCCAGCAGCTTAAGTGTCGGGAGAAGGGAAGAGCAGTACTTC.

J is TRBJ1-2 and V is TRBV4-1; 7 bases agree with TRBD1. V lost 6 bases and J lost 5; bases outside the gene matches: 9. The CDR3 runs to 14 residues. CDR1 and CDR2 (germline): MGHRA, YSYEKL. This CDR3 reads CASRTTGLVYGYTF. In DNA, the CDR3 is TGCGCCAGCAGAACGACAGGGCTTGTGTATGGCTACACCTTC.

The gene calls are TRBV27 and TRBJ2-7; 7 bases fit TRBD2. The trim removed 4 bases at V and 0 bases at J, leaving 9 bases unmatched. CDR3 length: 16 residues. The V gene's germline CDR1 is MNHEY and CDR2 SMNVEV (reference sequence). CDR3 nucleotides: TGTGCCAGCAGTTCCCTGGGCGGGAGTTCCTCCTACGAGCAGTACTTC. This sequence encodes CASSSLGGSSSYEQYF.